This T cell receptor (beta chain) was recorded in a study of regulatory T cells in long-lasting Graves disease. Study-wide results and caveats: Sharing of public clonotypes was greater in persistent patients (around 3,000) than in new patients (around 1,000).

Assembly of TCR beta libraries relied on iRepertoire HTBI primers together with Arm-PCR of CDR3 regions. TCRdb reanalysed the multiplex PCR reads using MiXCR and keeps one entry per CDR3 protein. The data show a few hundred thousand distinct CDR3 sequences, over 15% seen once. This clonotype was picked up one time. Its target is unknown. Germline V gene data show CDR1 as DFQATT and CDR2 as SNEGSKA (reference sequence). The trim removed 5 bases at V and 7 bases at J, leaving 12 bases unmatched. The CDR3 runs to 15 residues. Time point of the sample: newly diagnosed GD, antithyroid drugs for less than 3 months. The TCR library was made from RNA that had been extracted from PBMCs in TRIzol. Under American Thyroid Association guidelines, Graves' disease was diagnosed. The same specimen was also included in a second study, on T cells in Graves' hyperthyroidism and ophthalmopathy. That work contributes: Exclusion of a patient resulted from uncontrolled infection, other autoimmune disease, pregnancy or lactation.

This sequence joins TRBV20-1 and TRBJ2-3, with TRBD2 identical over 10 bases. The specimen was peripheral blood mononuclear cells (PBMCs), collected at new diagnosis, from a patient treated with antithyroid drugs. The source is a man aged 35 to 55 with Graves disease. The CDR3 bases are TGCAGTGCTGCCACATCTAGCGGGGGACCCAATACGCAGTATTTT. Translated: CSAATSSGGPNTQYF.